Given below is one T cell receptor beta chain in context. Antigen specificity is unknown. TCRalpha and TCRbeta cDNA went through two nested PCRs of approximately 17 and 9 cycles. TCRdb reprocessed the 5' RACE reads and stores each CDR3 protein as one record, lacking DNA. The table for this sample gives about 440,000 distinct CDR3 sequences. The data belong to a study of monozygotic twins with inflammatory bowel disease. Overall study results and limits: No distinction between different T cell subtypes was possible. The study found lower TCRbeta diversity (inverse Simpson) in IBD patients than in healthy co-twins.

CDR1 is KGHSH and CDR2 is LQKENI in the germline V gene. The CDR3 totals 15 residues. Sequencing input: blood. This TCR came from a human donor with ulcerative colitis or Crohn's disease, or a healthy co-twin of an affected twin (not recorded which). V gene TRBV18 combines with J gene TRBJ1-1; TCRdb picks TRBD1, but there is no DNA to check that call. The chain's CDR3 is CASSPRGQVNTEAFF.